The 18 T cell receptor beta chains below all came from one sample that was sequenced in a study of vaccination and CD4 T cells after COVID-19. These receptors have no known antigen. Sample time point: late sampling 161 to 241 days after vaccination in a few convalescent patients. Stated treatment: approximately 10-day PBMC culture with coronavirus spike peptide pools or control peptides (ViraFEST assay). Oncomine TCR Beta short-read sequencing was applied to DNA from cultured CD4+ T cells. TCRdb redid the calling of the PCR reads with MiXCR, one entry per CDR3 protein. This sample yields under 20,000 distinct CDR3 sequences, of which 52% are seen a single time; less than 20% belongs to the top ten. The input for sequencing was CD4+ T cells from blood, cultured in vitro, taken about 7 months after SARS-CoV-2 vaccination. Receptor source: a human donor who had recovered from COVID-19.

This clonotype has only a few counts. The chain links TRBV7-2 to TRBJ1-2; perhaps TRBD1 as D (5 bases). Germline assignment: CDR1 SGHTA and CDR2 FQGNSA. The CDR3 is 14 residues long. V lost 3 bases to trimming and J lost 2 bases, with 10 bases between them. The CDR3 sequence: CASSFRDGNYGYTF. The CDR3 DNA reads TGTGCCAGCAGCTTCAGGGACGGGAACTATGGCTACACCTTC.

The chain carries TRBV20-1 and TRBJ2-5; TRBD1 matches at 8 bases. V gave up 3 bases and J gave up 9 bases; unmatched junction bases: 15. This CDR3 comprises 15 residues. CDR1 is DFQATT, CDR2 SNEGSKA, per germline (reference sequence). The CDR3 region has the DNA TGCAGTGCTAGGCCCAACGACAGGGGCCGCACTGCCCAGTACTTC. Residues: CSARPNDRGRTAQYF.

The chain is built from TRBV6-1 and TRBJ2-5, with D maybe TRBD1 (5 bases). The V and J ends lost 8 bases and 2 bases respectively, with 18 bases between them. The CDR3 is 15 amino acids. The germline V gene encodes CDR1 MNHNS and CDR2 SASEGT. The CDR3 DNA is TGTGCCAGCGAAGGGGCGGCTCCCCAACAAGAGACCCAGTACTTC. Amino acids: CASEGAAPQQETQYF.

The J gene is TRBJ1-2, the V gene TRBV20-1; D may be TRBD1 (6 bases). V lost 6 bases, J lost 2 bases, and 16 bases lay in between. The CDR3 covers 14 residues. Per the germline V gene, CDR1 is DFQATT and CDR2 is SNEGSKA (reference sequence). This CDR3 reads CSARDRLQNYGYTF. CDR3 sequence (DNA): TGCAGTGCCCGCGACAGGTTACAAAACTATGGCTACACCTTC.

The V call is TRBV5-4, the J call TRBJ1-1, with D unresolved. V was clipped by 4 bases and J by 4 bases, with 20 bases between them. Germline CDR1 and CDR2: SGHNT and YYREEE (reference sequence). The CDR3 has 16 residues. In nucleotides, the CDR3 is TGTGCCAGCAGCCCGGTTTCGGCTTTGGAGCTCACTGAAGCTTTCTTT. Its protein is CASSPVSALELTEAFF.

The chain is built from TRBV19 and TRBJ2-6; D ambiguous. This CDR3 is built from 14 residues. From germline, CDR1 is LNHDA and CDR2 SQIVND (reference sequence). Trimming pared 4 bases from V and 0 bases from J, leaving 4 bases between. The CDR3 is CASSTFSGANVLTF. DNA of the CDR3: TGTGCCAGTAGTACGTTCTCTGGGGCCAACGTCCTGACTTTC.

This clonotype is termed medium-sized. The chain is built from TRBV7-9 and TRBJ1-1; TRBD1 matches 9 bases. The CDR3 is 15 residues long. CDR1 is SEHNR and CDR2 is FQNEAQ in the germline V gene (reference sequence). V trimming: 5 bases; J trimming: 3 bases; junction bases outside the gene matches: 7. CDR3: CASSPRQGEDTEAFF. The CDR3 DNA follows: TGTGCCAGCAGCCCCCGACAGGGGGAGGACACTGAAGCTTTCTTT.

The genes are TRBV20-1 and TRBJ1-2; D is undetermined. CDR1 DFQATT and CDR2 SNEGSKA come from the germline V gene (reference sequence). The CDR3 is 14 residues long. The V gene lost 3 bases and the J gene lost 3 bases, with 14 bases spanning the gap. In nucleotides, the CDR3 is TGCAGTGCTAGCCCACAATCGGGATACTATGGCTACACCTTC. It yields the protein CSASPQSGYYGYTF.

V gene TRBV6-1 combines with J gene TRBJ2-5; the D gene could be TRBD1 or TRBD2 (5 bases each). CDR3 size: 16 residues. V gave up 6 bases and J gave up 1 base, with 18 bases separating them. Germline V gene data show CDR1 as MNHNS and CDR2 as SASEGT. In DNA, the CDR3 is TGTGCCAGCAGGCCTACCCGGGACGTACCCCAAGAGACCCAGTACTTC. Translating it yields CASRPTRDVPQETQYF.

This clonotype has a handful of counts. The chain combines TRBV24-1 with TRBJ2-1, with D tentatively TRBD2 (5 bases). The CDR3 totals 15 residues. Germline CDR1 is KGHDR and CDR2 is SFDVKD. Between the trimmed V and J ends, which lost 5 bases and 0 bases, there was a span of 10 bases. DNA of the CDR3: TGTGCCACCAGTGTCGTCCGGGGCTCCTACAATGAGCAGTTCTTC. Its protein is CATSVVRGSYNEQFF.

This clonotype was detected only a few times. The rearrangement links TRBV6-1 to TRBJ2-5; D remains ambiguous. Between the trimmed V and J ends, which lost 8 bases and 1 base, there was a span of 11 bases. Per germline, CDR1 MNHNS and CDR2 SASEGT. The CDR3 extends over 13 amino acids. Written as DNA, the CDR3 is TGTGCCAGCTCCGAACGGGTCCAAGAGACCCAGTACTTC. Translating it yields CASSERVQETQYF.

The V and J genes are TRBV7-9 and TRBJ2-7, with TRBD2 matching 10 bases. CDR1 is SEHNR and CDR2 is FQNEAQ in the germline V gene (reference sequence). V gave up 2 bases and J gave up 2 bases; unmatched junction bases: 0. The CDR3 totals 14 residues. The CDR3 sequence is CASSLSGGAYEQYF. As DNA, the CDR3 is TGTGCCAGCAGCTTAAGCGGGGGGGCCTACGAGCAGTACTTC.

V usage is TRBV27 and J usage is TRBJ2-3; TRBD2 aligns across 8 bases. This CDR3 comprises 15 residues. The germline gives CDR1 MNHEY, CDR2 SMNVEV (reference sequence). The V gene end was trimmed by 2 bases and the J gene end by 2 bases; junction bases not matched to a gene: 3. DNA of the CDR3: TGTGCCAGCAGTTTAGACGGGGGGGCCACAGATACGCAGTATTTT. As protein: CASSLDGGATDTQYF.

This clonotype was observed a handful of times. The junction differs from germline at one of its ends, possibly a read error. V is TRBV7-7 and J is TRBJ2-1; D is perhaps TRBD1 (6 bases). The CDR3 extends over 13 amino acids. Germline V gene sequence: CDR1 SSHAT, CDR2 FNYEAQ (reference sequence). The CDR3 protein is CASSPDRYNEQFF. The CDR3, as DNA: TGTGCTAGCAGCCCGGACAGATACAATGAGCAGTTCTTC.

The chain combines TRBV7-8 with TRBJ1-2, with TRBD1 as a possible D gene (6 bases). The CDR3 length is 11 residues. Trimming took off 5 bases at V and 14 bases at J, with 15 bases between the two ends. The germline V gene has CDR1 SGHVS and CDR2 FQNEAQ. Here the CDR3 reads CASSLYRDLTF. CDR3 nucleotide sequence: TGTGCCAGCAGCCTATACAGGGATTTAACCTTC.

This clonotype was counted between two and nine times. The CDR3 region is CASSMGTGGRSYEQYF. CDR3 in DNA: TGTGCCAGTAGTATGGGTACGGGGGGTAGGTCCTACGAGCAGTACTTC. The chain employs TRBV19 and TRBJ2-7, with TRBD2 matching 7 bases. The ends lost 3 bases at V and 1 base at J; junction bases unmatched: 9. The germline V gene encodes CDR1 LNHDA and CDR2 SQIVND (reference sequence). This CDR3 is built from 16 residues.

This clonotype has a handful of counts. V is TRBV7-9 and J is TRBJ2-6; no clear D. The CDR3 spans 11 residues. CDR1 is SEHNR and CDR2 is FQNEAQ in the germline V gene (reference sequence). The CDR3 protein is CAVSGANVLTF. The CDR3 nucleotides read TGTGCAGTCTCTGGGGCCAACGTCCTGACTTTC.

Only a few counts were recorded for this clonotype. This sequence joins TRBV6-1 and TRBJ1-6; 8 bases are a match to TRBD1. Germline V lookup: CDR1 MNHNS, CDR2 SASEGT. The CDR3 sequence is 16 residues long. V lost 1 base and J lost 7; bases outside the gene matches: 6. CDR3 amino acids: CASSEVGGQDNSPLHF. CDR3 sequence (DNA): TGTGCCAGCAGTGAAGTAGGGGGACAGGACAATTCACCCCTCCACTTT.